A single sample gave rise to the 31 T cell receptor delta chains below, sequenced in a study of gamma-delta chains in newborns, infants, children. TCRdb reapplied CATT to the reads. This table has roughly 10,000 delta-chain clones, around 21% appearing once. Specimen: blood. The receptor source for this set is a child who was a newborn, infant or young child, either healthy, febrile or measles-vaccinated (not recorded which).

This chain uses TRDV2 with TRDJ1, with TRDD3 matching 11 bases. The CDR3 is made up of 18 amino acids. The V gene end was trimmed by 3 bases and the J gene end by 4 bases; junction bases not matched to a gene: 15. CDR1 and CDR2 (germline): GEAIGNYY, EKD. In DNA, the CDR3 is TGTGCCTGTGACCCCGTTGGTGGGGGATACGGAAGGAGCGATAAACTCATCTTT. It codes for CACDPVGGGYGRSDKLIF.

Only a few counts were recorded for this clone. This chain links TRDV2 with TRDJ1, with 13 nucleotides matching TRDD3. The CDR3 has 18 amino acids. The V gene's germline CDR1 is GEAIGNYY and CDR2 EKD. The V segment lost 3 bases and the J segment 2 bases; nucleotides outside the gene matches: 11. The CDR3 loop is CACDRVLGDTQKTDKLIF. The CDR3 nucleotides read TGTGCCTGTGACCGCGTACTGGGGGATACGCAAAAAACCGATAAACTCATCTTT.

In this sample, this clone turned up a few times. The genes are TRDV2 and TRDJ1, with 10 bases identical to TRDD3. This CDR3 is built from 15 residues. Germline V gene sequence: CDR1 GEAIGNYY, CDR2 EKD. After removal of 5 bases from V and 2 bases from J, the junction contained 7 bases not matched to a gene. The CDR3 DNA is TGTGCCTGTGTGCCCTTACTGGGGGATACCGATAAACTCATCTTT. This sequence encodes CACVPLLGDTDKLIF.

A word on this clone: The junction differs from germline at one of its ends, possibly a read error. The rearrangement links TRDV2 to TRDJ1; a possible D gene is TRDD3 (6 bases). Germline-derived CDR1 and CDR2 are GEAIGNYY and EKD. This CDR3 comprises 21 residues. Written as DNA, the CDR3 is TGTGCCTGTGACACCGCTGCTGGGGAATACGACGGTTTGAAGTACACCGATAAAATCATCTTT. It yields the protein CACDTAAGEYDGLKYTDKIIF.

This clone was detected a few times. This chain uses TRDV1 with TRDJ1; 13 bases are shared with TRDD3. Unmatched junction bases numbered 25, after V lost 4 bases and J lost 11 bases. CDR1 TSWWSYY and CDR2 QGS come from the germline V gene. CDR3 length: 20 amino acids. The CDR3 loop is CALGGRMVWRYWGIRGALIF. CDR3 DNA: TGTGCTCTTGGGGGACGGATGGTATGGCGATACTGGGGGATACGGGGGGCGCTCATCTTT.

V gene TRDV2 combines with J gene TRDJ1, with 11 nucleotides matching TRDD3. The junction had 6 bases not matched to a gene; V was cut back by 1 base and J by 0 bases. The germline CDR1 and CDR2 sequences are GEAIGNYY and EKD. The CDR3 is 17 residues long. The CDR3 DNA reads as TGTGCCTGTGACACACTGGGGGATAAGGGGTACACCGATAAACTCATCTTT. Its translation is CACDTLGDKGYTDKLIF.

This clone turned up a few times. V gene TRDV2 combines with J gene TRDJ1, with TRDD3 matching over 11 bases. CDR1 is GEAIGNYY and CDR2 is EKD in the germline V gene. J lost 2 bases, V lost 1 base, and 11 bases had no gene match. The CDR3 is made up of 18 amino acids. The CDR3 coding sequence is TGTGCCTGTGACACAACAAACAAACTGGGGGATAGAACCGATAAACTCATCTTT. Its translation: CACDTTNKLGDRTDKLIF.

The count of this clone is one. The germline gene is not matched at one end of the junction; a read error may be the cause. The rearrangement uses TRDV1 and TRDJ1, with D perhaps TRDD2 or TRDD3 (5 bases each). The CDR3 is 27 residues long. CDR1 and CDR2 from the germline V gene are TSWWSYY and QGS. The CDR3 protein is CALWETKLSSITVVYRLLVSYTDTLIF. Written as DNA, the CDR3 is TGTGCTCTTTGGGAAACGAAGCTCTCCTCTATTACTGTGGTATACCGCCTACTCGTTTCGTACACCGATACACTCATCTTT.

In regard to this clone: The same CDR3 also results from other DNA sequences found in this sample. The chain joins TRDV2 to TRDJ1, with 10 bases matching TRDD3. The CDR3 is 15 residues long. CDR1 GEAIGNYY and CDR2 EKD come from the germline V gene. Trimming at V came to 1 base and at J to 11 bases, leaving 12 bases not matched to a gene. CDR3 nucleotide sequence: TGTGCCTGTGACACGCTATTGGGGGATACCCCAGAGCTCATCTTT. This gives the protein CACDTLLGDTPELIF.

By its share, this clone is large. The chain uses TRDV2 and TRDJ1; TRDD3 matches at 10 bases. The CDR3 is 16 residues long. V dropped 6 bases and J dropped 0; count of bases not matched to a gene: 9. CDR1 and CDR2 from the germline V gene are GEAIGNYY and EKD. This chain's CDR3 is CACSALGDLYTDKLIF. CDR3 bases: TGTGCCTGTTCGGCACTGGGGGATTTGTACACCGATAAACTCATCTTT.

Only a few counts were recorded for this clone. The rearrangement joins TRDV2 to TRDJ1; 12 bases match TRDD3. CDR1 and CDR2 from the germline V gene are GEAIGNYY and EKD. CDR3 size: 19 residues. With V trimmed by 3 bases and J by 1 base, 14 bases remained unmatched. The CDR3 region has the DNA TGTGCCTGTGACCGACTTACTGGGGGATACATTGGGGGCACCGATAAACTCATCTTT. It translates to CACDRLTGGYIGGTDKLIF.

As for this clone: This sequence may be a read error, since a much larger clone differs from it by one base. V gene TRDV2 combines with J gene TRDJ1; TRDD3 is a possible D gene (6 bases). Trimming cost V 4 bases and J 4 bases, with 21 bases left between them. Per the germline V gene, CDR1 is GEAIGNYY and CDR2 is EKD. CDR3 length: 16 amino acids. CDR3 coding DNA: TGTGCCTGTGAGCAACTGGGTAACCAGAGAATCGATAAACTCATCTTT. Translation gives CACEQLGNQRIDKLIF.

This clone was observed a handful of times. The chain employs TRDV2 and TRDJ3, with 12 nucleotides matching TRDD3. V shed 2 bases, J shed 0 bases, and the junction held 7 bases outside the gene matches. CDR1 is GEAIGNYY, CDR2 EKD, per germline. This CDR3 is 20 amino acids long. The CDR3 protein is CACDSTGGYQGSWDTRQMFF. The CDR3 DNA is TGTGCCTGTGACAGTACTGGGGGATACCAAGGCTCCTGGGACACCCGACAGATGTTTTTC.

Regarding this clone: Since a much larger clone is just one base distant, this may be a read error. The chain couples TRDV2 to TRDJ1, with 7 bases identical to TRDD3. Unmatched junction bases numbered 19, after V lost 0 bases and J lost 7 bases. Per germline, CDR1 GEAIGNYY and CDR2 EKD. The CDR3 has 18 amino acids. The CDR3 sequence is CACDTVPLEDTPVVKLIF. CDR3 bases: TGTGCCTGTGACACCGTGCCGCTGGAGGATACGCCCGTGGTTAAACTCATCTTT.

This chain connects TRAV29/DV5 to TRDJ1; TRDD3 matches 13 bases. The CDR3 length is 21 residues. Per the germline V gene, CDR1 is NSMFDY and CDR2 is ISSIKDK. The trim removed 0 bases at V and 0 bases at J, leaving 17 bases unmatched. CDR3 bases: TGTGCAGCAAGCGCAAGCGTCTACTGGGGGATACGGACCCGATACACCGATAAACTCATCTTT. Its protein is CAASASVYWGIRTRYTDKLIF. Complete variable domain (other parts from reference TRAV29/DV5 and TRDJ1): DQQVKQNSPSLSVQEGRISILNCDYTNSMFDYFLWYKKYPAEGPTFLISISSIKDKNEDGRFTVFLNKSAKHLSLHIVPSQPGDSAVYFCAASASVYWGIRTRYTDKLIFGKGTRVTVEP.

The table lists this clone with a few counts. The junction and the germline gene differ at one end; a read error may be behind it. This sample includes further DNA sequences coding for the same CDR3. V usage is TRDV2 and J usage is TRDJ1; no reliable D call. The CDR3 length is 14 residues. Germline V gives CDR1 GEAIGNYY, CDR2 EKD. The CDR3 DNA reads as TGTGCCTGTGACACGCTCGGAGCCACCGATAAGCTCATCTTT. Protein sequence: CACDTLGATDKLIF.

The table lists this clone with a few counts. The V and J genes are TRDV2 and TRDJ3; 9 positions agree with TRDD3. This CDR3 region has 19 residues. Germline assignment: CDR1 GEAIGNYY and CDR2 EKD. Trimming cost V 0 bases and J 1 base; bases outside gene matches: 6. For the CDR3, the DNA is TGTGCCTGTGACACCCTTAGTACTGGGGGATCCTGGGACACCCGACAGATGTTTTTC. Its translation is CACDTLSTGGSWDTRQMFF.

The table lists this clone with a few counts. A clone one base away is much larger, so this may be a read error. The chain joins TRDV2 to TRDJ1; tentatively, D is TRDD3 (7 bases). Germline V gene data show CDR1 as GEAIGNYY and CDR2 as EKD. V gave up 1 base and J gave up 1 base, with 48 bases separating them. The CDR3 length is 27 residues. As DNA, the CDR3 is TGTGCCTGTGACACGCTGCCGTCCTACTCATCCGGGGATATCGATCCTCCACAGATCCCCTGCACCGATAAACTCATCTTT. It is translated as CACDTLPSYSSGDIDPPQIPCTDKLIF.

This clone showed up just once. This same CDR3 is encoded by further DNA sequences in the sample. The chain is built from TRDV2 and TRDJ1; the match to TRDD3 covers 12 bases. The CDR3 contains 18 residues. Losses at the gene ends were 3 bases for V and 0 bases for J; bases not matched to a gene: 10. CDR1 and CDR2 (germline): GEAIGNYY, EKD. CDR3 in DNA: TGTGCCTGTGACTATGTCCTGGGGGATACGAGGTACACCGATAAACTCATCTTT. It codes for CACDYVLGDTRYTDKLIF.

The V gene is TRDV2, the J gene TRDJ1; 7 positions agree with TRDD3. From germline, CDR1 is GEAIGNYY and CDR2 EKD. This CDR3 comprises 21 residues. V dropped 0 bases and J dropped 1; count of bases not matched to a gene: 22. The CDR3 region has the DNA TGTGCCTGTGACACCGTTAGAGTAGCCGGGGGATTCCGGAGGGGCACCGATAAACTCATCTTT. It codes for CACDTVRVAGGFRRGTDKLIF.

About this clone: One junction end disagrees with the germline gene, perhaps due to a read error. The same CDR3 is also encoded by other DNA sequences in this sample. This chain uses TRDV2 with TRDJ1; 8 bases are a match to TRDD3. The CDR3 contains 21 residues. Germline V CDR1 and CDR2: GEAIGNYY, EKD. The DNA for the CDR3 is TGTGCCTGTGACGTTATTACTGGGGGTCCGCCCCAACCCACGGGCACCGATAAACTCATCTTC. Translated: CACDVITGGPPQPTGTDKLIF.

This clone was counted between two and nine times. V gene TRDV2 combines with J gene TRDJ1, with 13 nucleotides matching TRDD3. The CDR3 loop spans 19 amino acids. The J segment lost 3 bases and the V segment lost 0 bases, leaving 12 bases of the junction unmatched. Germline lookup yields CDR1 GEAIGNYY and CDR2 EKD. The CDR3 DNA reads as TGTGCCTGTGACACCGTTACTGGGGGATACGGGAGACCCCCCGATAAACTCATCTTT. Translation: CACDTVTGGYGRPPDKLIF.

The rearrangement uses TRDV2 and TRDJ3, with TRDD3 matching over 7 bases. Germline values: CDR1 GEAIGNYY, CDR2 EKD. With V trimmed by 3 bases and J by 2 bases, 18 bases remained unmatched. This CDR3 is built from 21 residues. Here the CDR3 DNA reads TGTGCCTGTGACTCCCCGAGTACTGGGGCCCTACGCACCTGGGACACCCGACAGATGTTTTTC. Translating gives CACDSPSTGALRTWDTRQMFF.

Points on this clone: One base separates it from a far larger clone, so it is likely a read error. This same CDR3 is encoded by further DNA sequences in the sample. The J gene is TRDJ1, the V gene TRDV2, with 12 bases identical to TRDD3. The CDR3 runs to 18 residues. CDR1 and CDR2 from the germline V gene are GEAIGNYY and EKD. The CDR3, as DNA: TGTGCCTGTGACAGGGTTACTGGGGGATACAAAAACACCGATAAGCTCATCTTT. Residues: CACDRVTGGYKNTDKLIF.

As for this clone: Other DNA sequences in this specimen translate into the identical CDR3. The chain joins TRDV2 to TRDJ1, with D tentatively TRDD3 (6 bases). V was trimmed by 7 bases and J by 1 base, leaving 15 bases between them. Germline assignment: CDR1 GEAIGNYY and CDR2 EKD. The CDR3 runs to 14 residues. This chain's CDR3 is CACDPLGFTDKLIF. The CDR3, as DNA: TGTGCCTGCGACCCTCTGGGGTTCACCGATAAACTCATCTTT.

This clone has just a few counts. The chain combines TRDV2 with TRDJ1; TRDD2 matches at 9 bases. Germline values: CDR1 GEAIGNYY, CDR2 EKD. Losses at the gene ends were 4 bases for V and 0 bases for J; bases not matched to a gene: 17. The CDR3 totals 19 residues. This CDR3 is CACDKVPYLPTEDTDKLIF. The CDR3 DNA follows: TGTGCCTGTGATAAGGTCCCATACCTTCCTACGGAAGACACCGATAAACTCATCTTT.

This chain uses TRDV2 with TRDJ1, with unresolved D. Germline V gene lookup returns CDR1 GEAIGNYY and CDR2 EKD. CDR3 length equals 14 residues. V dropped 0 bases and J dropped 0 bases, with 7 bases sitting between them. CDR3 region: CACDTLGHTDKLIF. CDR3 DNA: TGTGCCTGTGACACCCTTGGGCACACCGATAAACTCATCTTT.

This clone has more than one count but fewer than ten. This chain links TRDV2 with TRDJ3, with TRDD3 identical over 9 bases. V shed 1 base, J shed 0 bases, and the junction held 9 bases outside the gene matches. Per the germline V gene, CDR1 is GEAIGNYY and CDR2 is EKD. This CDR3 is 20 amino acids long. As DNA, the CDR3 is TGTGCCTGTGACACTGTACTGGGGGACCTGAGCTCCTGGGACACCCGACAGATGTTTTTC. This codes for CACDTVLGDLSSWDTRQMFF.

This clone was counted between two and nine times. The V and J genes are TRDV2 and TRDJ1; 12 bases line up with TRDD3. CDR1 is GEAIGNYY, CDR2 EKD, per germline. With V trimmed by 3 bases and J by 2 bases, 12 bases remained unmatched. This CDR3 spans 18 amino acids. CDR3 region: CACDALLGDTQETDKLIF. The DNA of the CDR3 is TGTGCCTGTGACGCGTTACTGGGGGATACACAGGAGACCGATAAACTCATCTTT.

The rearrangement uses TRDV2 and TRDJ1; 7 bases align to TRDD3. Germline loops: CDR1 GEAIGNYY, CDR2 EKD. V was pared by 0 bases and J by 0 bases, with 12 bases of the junction left unmatched. The CDR3 runs 18 residues. The CDR3 nucleotides read TGTGCCTGTGACACCGTTGGTGGGGGACTCGACTACACCGATAAACTCATCTTT. Protein sequence: CACDTVGGGLDYTDKLIF.

This clone was counted only a few times. Sequence at one end of the junction differs from germline and may be a read error. This sample includes further DNA sequences coding for the same CDR3. V is TRDV2 and J is TRDJ1; TRDD3 aligns across 12 bases. Germline V gives CDR1 GEAIGNYY, CDR2 EKD. This CDR3 is built from 17 residues. CDR3 amino acids: CACDTLSVLGDTWKLIF. The CDR3 DNA follows: TGTGCCTGCGACACGCTCTCTGTACTGGGGGATACTTGGAAACTCATCTTT.